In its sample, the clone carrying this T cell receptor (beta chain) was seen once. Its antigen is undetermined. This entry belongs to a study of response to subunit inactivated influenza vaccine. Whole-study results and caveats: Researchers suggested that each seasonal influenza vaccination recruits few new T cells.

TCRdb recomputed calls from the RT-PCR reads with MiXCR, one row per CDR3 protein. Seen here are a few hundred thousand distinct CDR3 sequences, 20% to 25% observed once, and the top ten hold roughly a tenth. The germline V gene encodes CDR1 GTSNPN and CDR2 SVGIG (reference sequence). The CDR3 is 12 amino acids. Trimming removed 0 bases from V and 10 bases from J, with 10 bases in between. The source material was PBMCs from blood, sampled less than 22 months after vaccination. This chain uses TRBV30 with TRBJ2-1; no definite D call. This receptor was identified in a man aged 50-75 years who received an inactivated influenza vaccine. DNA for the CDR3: TGTGCCTGGAGTGTACCGCACTTAGAGCAGTTCTTC. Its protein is CAWSVPHLEQFF.